These 19 T cell receptor beta chains originate from one sample sequenced in a study of T cells in Graves' hyperthyroidism and ophthalmopathy. It was RNA transcripts that yielded the amplified TCR beta CDR3 regions. HTBI primers drove first-round RT-PCR of the TCR CDR3. TCRdb ran MiXCR on the multiplex PCR reads and lists one entry per CDR3 protein. The sample comprises roughly 580,000 distinct CDR3 sequences, roughly 14% of which are singletons, and more than 5% rests with the top ten. Source material: blood. Source of these receptors: a woman between 25 and 40 years old with Graves' hyperthyroidism that later progressed to Graves' ophthalmopathy.

The chain combines TRBV20-1 with TRBJ2-7; D may be TRBD2 (5 bases). V lost 7 bases, J lost 0 bases, and 10 bases lay in between. The CDR3 runs to 12 residues. CDR1 and CDR2 from the germline V gene are DFQATT and SNEGSKA (reference sequence). In DNA form, the CDR3 reads TGCAGTGTCGCGACTACCTCCTACGAGCAGTACTTC. Its translation: CSVATTSYEQYF.

The chain joins TRBV19 to TRBJ2-2, with D perhaps given as TRBD1 or TRBD2 (5 bases each). V lost 6 bases and J 4 bases, leaving 9 bases between the germline ends. The CDR3 loop spans 13 amino acids. Germline V CDR1 and CDR2: LNHDA, SQIVND (reference sequence). In nucleotides, the CDR3 is TGTGCCAGTAGCAGGGAGAGCACCGGGGAGCTGTTTTTT. It codes for CASSRESTGELFF.

This clonotype was found once. The V and J genes are TRBV14 and TRBJ2-1; D ambiguous. This CDR3 comprises 15 residues. The V gene lost 6 bases and the J gene lost 1 base, with 13 bases spanning the gap. CDR1 is SGHDN, CDR2 FVKESK, per germline. CDR3 in DNA: TGTGCCAGCAGTCGTACAAGGGAATCCTACAATGAGCAGTTCTTC. This codes for CASSRTRESYNEQFF.

Concerning this clonotype: With a much larger clone just one base away, this may be a read error. The chain carries TRBV11-3 and TRBJ1-1, with no clear D. This CDR3 has 17 residues. Germline V gene sequence: CDR1 SGHNT, CDR2 YENEEA. With 0 bases removed from V and 0 bases from J, the gap between germline ends came to 14 bases. DNA of the CDR3: TGTGCCAGCAGCTTAGAAGGACGGCCTTTCATGAACACTGAAGCTTTCTTT. Amino acid sequence: CASSLEGRPFMNTEAFF. Supplemented by reference TRBV11-3 and TRBJ1-1, the full variable domain reads EAGVVQSPRYKIIEKKQPVAFWCNPISGHNTLYWYLQNLGQGPELLIRYENEEAVDDSQLPKDRFSAERLKGVDSTLKIQPAELGDSAVYLCASSLEGRPFMNTEAFFGQGTRLTVV.

This clonotype was counted ten times or more. This sequence joins TRBV7-2 and TRBJ2-7, with D perhaps TRBD2 (6 bases). Germline V CDR1 and CDR2: SGHTA, FQGNSA. This CDR3 is built from 17 residues. Trimming removed 2 bases from V and 5 bases from J, with 22 bases in between. For the CDR3, the DNA is TGTGCCAGCAGCTTATGGGATAGCCGGGGGACTGGGAACGAGCAGTACTTC. This translates into CASSLWDSRGTGNEQYF.

This clonotype has ten or more counts. The gene calls are TRBV2 and TRBJ2-1; either TRBD1 or TRBD2 may supply D (5 bases each). Germline values: CDR1 SNHLY, CDR2 FYNNEI. The CDR3 is 14 residues long. Trimming removed 8 bases from V and 4 bases from J, with 15 bases in between. The CDR3 nucleotides read TGTGCCAGCTCCCTGGGACGGACATACAATGAGCAGTTCTTC. Its translation: CASSLGRTYNEQFF.

This clonotype was detected ten times or more. The genes are TRBV10-3 and TRBJ1-2; TRBD1 agrees at 12 bases. V shed 8 bases and J 8 bases; nucleotides not matched to a gene: 3. The length of the CDR3 is 12 residues. Germline CDR1 and CDR2: ENHRY and SYGVKD. CDR3 coding DNA: TGTGCCATCCGGGACAGGGGGCAAGGCTACACCTTC. Translation: CAIRDRGQGYTF.

Only one count was recorded for this clonotype. This sequence joins TRBV30 and TRBJ2-7, with a tentative D call TRBD1 (6 bases). V was pared by 2 bases and J by 6 bases, with 8 bases between. The CDR3 loop spans 11 amino acids. Germline V CDR1 and CDR2: GTSNPN, SVGIG (reference sequence). The CDR3 sequence is CAWSNRVEQYF. In DNA, the CDR3 is TGTGCCTGGAGTAACAGGGTCGAGCAGTACTTC.

In this sample, this clonotype turned up many times. This chain connects TRBV12-3 or TRBV12-4 to TRBJ2-5; 11 positions match TRBD1. This CDR3 spans 14 amino acids. V was pared by 6 bases and J by 4 bases, with 4 bases of the junction left unmatched. The CDR3 coding sequence is TGTGCCAGCAGCGCGGACAGGGGGCCAGAGACCCAGTACTTC. Protein product: CASSADRGPETQYF.

The table lists this clonotype with a few counts. This rearrangement joins TRBV7-9 to TRBJ1-2; D gene unclear. With 1 base removed from V and 1 base from J, the gap between germline ends came to 10 bases. CDR3 size: 15 residues. Germline-derived CDR1 and CDR2 are SEHNR and FQNEAQ (reference sequence). CDR3 loop: CASSLEHAVNYGYTF. CDR3 nucleotide sequence: TGTGCCAGCAGCTTAGAGCACGCGGTTAACTATGGCTACACCTTC.

There are many counts of this clonotype. The V gene is TRBV7-8, the J gene TRBJ1-2, with D perhaps TRBD1 (6 bases). V was shortened by 8 bases and J by 0 bases, with 10 bases between the two germline ends. The CDR3 runs to 13 residues. Germline V gene data show CDR1 as SGHVS and CDR2 as FQNEAQ. CDR3 loop: CASGGSANYGYTF. CDR3 sequence (DNA): TGTGCCAGCGGGGGCAGTGCTAACTATGGCTACACCTTC.

The table lists this clonotype with a few counts. V is TRBV10-2 and J is TRBJ2-7, with 8 nucleotides matching TRBD2. The CDR3 runs 14 residues. The ends lost 2 bases at V and 9 bases at J; junction bases unmatched: 9. CDR1 is WSHSY, CDR2 SAAADI, per germline. CDR3 region: CASSEERGRVRQYF. The CDR3 DNA follows: TGCGCCAGCAGTGAGGAGCGGGGGAGGGTCAGGCAGTACTTC.

At least ten counts were recorded for this clonotype. V and J are TRBV12-5 and TRBJ2-7; 8 bases line up with TRBD1. With 3 bases clipped from V and 4 bases from J, the junction kept 11 bases outside the gene matches. Germline-derived CDR1 and CDR2 are LGHNT and FRNRAP. CDR3 size: 16 residues. CDR3 region: CASGLQFDRGSYEQYF. CDR3 DNA sequence: TGTGCTAGTGGTTTACAATTTGACAGGGGTTCTTACGAGCAGTACTTC.

This clonotype was recorded at least ten times. The chain combines TRBV29-1 with TRBJ2-1, with 8 bases identical to TRBD2. Trimming at V came to 0 bases and at J to 6 bases, leaving 10 bases not matched to a gene. The CDR3 spans 16 residues. CDR1 SQVTM and CDR2 ANQGSEA come from the germline V gene. CDR3: CSVEDRPAGVGNEQFF. CDR3 DNA: TGCAGCGTTGAAGATCGCCCAGCGGGAGTGGGCAATGAGCAGTTCTTC.

This sequence joins TRBV5-6 and TRBJ2-7, with D perhaps being TRBD1 or TRBD2 (5 bases each). The ends were cut back, 3 bases at V and 3 bases at J, with 13 bases in the middle. Germline V CDR1 and CDR2: SGHDT, YYEEEE. The CDR3 spans 14 residues. CDR3 coding DNA: TGTGCCAGCAGCTCGGGGACGGAGTTCTACGAGCAGTACTTC. It codes for CASSSGTEFYEQYF.

Many counts were recorded for this clonotype. The J gene is TRBJ2-7, the V gene TRBV19; 8 bases agree with TRBD1. The V and J ends lost 6 bases and 1 base, in that order; junction bases with no gene match: 5. This CDR3 region has 14 residues. The germline CDR1 and CDR2 sequences are LNHDA and SQIVND (reference sequence). The CDR3 bases are TGTGCCAGTAGAGTGCGGACAGGGTCCTACGAGCAGTACTTC. This encodes CASRVRTGSYEQYF.

The V and J genes are TRBV27 and TRBJ2-2, with D perhaps matching TRBD1 (5 bases). The germline CDR1 and CDR2 sequences are MNHEY and SMNVEV (reference sequence). V was clipped by 3 bases and J by 1 base, with 12 bases between them. The CDR3 consists of 16 residues. The CDR3 sequence is CASSFNRWGNTGELFF. The CDR3, as DNA: TGTGCCAGCAGTTTCAACAGGTGGGGGAACACCGGGGAGCTGTTTTTT.

This clonotype was recorded many times. The genes are TRBV30 and TRBJ1-4, with D unclear. V dropped 3 bases and J dropped 7 bases, with 15 bases sitting between them. The CDR3 is 14 amino acids. CDR1 and CDR2 from the germline V gene are GTSNPN and SVGIG (reference sequence). The CDR3: CAWRAAGGGEKLFF. The CDR3 DNA is TGTGCCTGGAGAGCGGCGGGCGGAGGTGAAAAACTGTTTTTT.

The chain joins TRBV4-3 to TRBJ2-7; 11 bases are shared with TRBD1. Germline loops: CDR1 LGHNA, CDR2 YSLEER. The CDR3 runs 15 residues. The V gene end was trimmed by 4 bases and the J gene end by 6 bases; junction bases not matched to a gene: 8. As DNA, the CDR3 is TGCGCCAGCAGCCGCTGGACAGGGGGCACGGTCGAGCAGTACTTC. Translating gives CASSRWTGGTVEQYF.